What follows are 11 T cell receptor beta chains derived from one specimen sequenced in a study of T cell repertoires in cytomegalovirus infection. In TCRdb, the reads were re-called with MiXCR into one record per CDR3 protein. The repertoire holds some 680,000 distinct CDR3 sequences, with less than 40% as singletons. The sample taken for sequencing was PBMCs. These receptors were obtained from a human donor in good health (CMV status not recorded). Some clones in this sample may be carry-over from other donors' samples.

This clonotype turned up a few times. The V call is TRBV19, the J call TRBJ2-5, with a possible D match to TRBD1 (6 bases). There are 14 residues in the CDR3. The ends were cut back, 3 bases at V and 4 bases at J, with 12 bases in the middle. Germline assignment: CDR1 LNHDA and CDR2 SQIVND (reference sequence). CDR3 protein: CASSIVGAGETQYF. The CDR3 DNA reads TGTGCCAGTAGTATCGTGGGGGCCGGAGAGACCCAGTACTTC.

Only a few counts were recorded for this clonotype. The chain employs TRBV7-2 and TRBJ1-5; 9 bases map to TRBD1. The CDR3 length is 14 residues. Germline lookup yields CDR1 SGHTA and CDR2 FQGNSA. Germline trimming cut 8 bases from V and 4 bases from J; bases unmatched to any gene: 6. Written as DNA, the CDR3 is TGTGCCAGCGAGGAGACAGGGGGAAATCAGCCCCAGCATTTT. Protein sequence: CASEETGGNQPQHF.

This clonotype was seen only a few times. The CDR3 loop is CATSEGQRPTYNEQFF. The CDR3 DNA follows: TGTGCCACCAGTGAGGGACAGAGACCAACCTACAATGAGCAGTTCTTC. The chain recombines TRBV24-1 with TRBJ2-1; 7 nucleotides agree with TRBD1. V lost 4 bases, J lost 2 bases, and 7 bases stayed unmatched. Germline V gives CDR1 KGHDR, CDR2 SFDVKD. CDR3 length equals 16 residues.

This clonotype showed up just a few times. The chain joins TRBV6-8 to TRBJ2-7; D may be TRBD1 or TRBD2 (5 bases each). The CDR3 is 14 amino acids. Between the trimmed V and J ends, which lost 2 bases and 4 bases, there was a span of 12 bases. CDR1 and CDR2 (germline): MNHGY, SAAAGT. CDR3 nucleotides: TGTGCCAGCAGTTACATGGGTGGGGGTTACGAGCAGTACTTC. It encodes CASSYMGGGYEQYF.

This clonotype was observed a few times. V is TRBV7-2 and J is TRBJ1-5; D may be TRBD1 (5 bases). V was cut by 5 bases and J by 0 bases, with 14 bases left in between. Per the germline V gene, CDR1 is SGHTA and CDR2 is FQGNSA. The CDR3 spans 16 residues. The CDR3 region has the DNA TGTGCCAGCAGCCCCGGGCGGACACATAGCAATCAGCCCCAGCATTTT. Translation gives CASSPGRTHSNQPQHF.

This clonotype has only a few counts. The J gene is TRBJ2-1, the V gene TRBV7-2; D might be TRBD1 (5 bases). CDR1 and CDR2 from the germline V gene are SGHTA and FQGNSA. V was pared by 5 bases and J by 0 bases, with 11 bases between. The CDR3 extends over 15 amino acids. DNA for the CDR3: TGTGCCAGCAGCGCAGGGTTAAGCTCCTACAATGAGCAGTTCTTC. As protein: CASSAGLSSYNEQFF. Drawing the rest from reference TRBV7-2 and TRBJ2-1, the complete variable domain is GAGVSQSPSNKVTEKGKDVELRCDPISGHTALYWYRQSLGQGLEFLIYFQGNSAPDKSGLPSDRFSAERTGGSVSTLTIQRTQQEDSAVYLCASSAGLSSYNEQFFGPGTRLTVL.

The V and J genes are TRBV19 and TRBJ2-1; no reliable D call. The V and J ends lost 3 bases and 0 bases respectively, with 12 bases between them. In germline, CDR1 is LNHDA, CDR2 SQIVND (reference sequence). The CDR3 length is 16 residues. The CDR3 loop reads CASSISFSSSYNEQFF. The CDR3 nucleotides are TGTGCCAGTAGTATTTCGTTTTCGAGCTCCTACAATGAGCAGTTCTTC.

This clonotype appeared a few times. The rearrangement uses TRBV19 and TRBJ2-1, with D unresolved. The germline gives CDR1 LNHDA, CDR2 SQIVND (reference sequence). V was cut by 2 bases and J by 5 bases, with 10 bases left in between. The CDR3 length is 14 residues. The chain's CDR3 is CASSIYVPDNEQFF. For the CDR3, the DNA is TGTGCCAGTAGTATATACGTTCCTGACAATGAGCAGTTCTTC. The full variable domain, completed using reference TRBV19 and TRBJ2-1, is DGGITQSPKYLFRKEGQNVTLSCEQNLNHDAMYWYRQDPGQGLRLIYYSQIVNDFQKGDIAEGYSVSREKKESFPLTVTSAQKNPTAFYLCASSIYVPDNEQFFGPGTRLTVL.

V and J are TRBV29-1 and TRBJ1-5, with D maybe TRBD1 (5 bases). This CDR3 spans 13 amino acids. Germline V lookup: CDR1 SQVTM, CDR2 ANQGSEA. Trimming shortened V by 6 bases and J by 3 bases, and 12 bases separated the two germline ends. The CDR3 DNA reads as TGCAGCGTAGGGAGCAGGGTCAATCAGCCCCAGCATTTT. As protein: CSVGSRVNQPQHF. Full variable domain (outside the CDR3, taken from reference TRBV29-1 and TRBJ1-5): SAVISQKPSRDICQRGTSLTIQCQVDSQVTMMFWYRQQPGQSLTLIATANQGSEATYESGFVIDKFPISRPNLTFSTLTVSNMSPEDSSIYLCSVGSRVNQPQHFGDGTRLSIL.

This clonotype showed up just a few times. The chain uses TRBV6-1 and TRBJ2-7, with 9 bases lining up with TRBD1. Per germline, CDR1 MNHNS and CDR2 SASEGT. The CDR3 spans 16 residues. Trimming at V came to 6 bases and at J to 3 bases, leaving 12 bases not matched to a gene. CDR3 DNA: TGTGCCAGCAGCCCACATACCGGGACAGGGAACTACGAGCAGTACTTC. Translated, it gives CASSPHTGTGNYEQYF.

In its sample, this clonotype was seen a few times. The V call is TRBV28, the J call TRBJ2-1; D tentatively reads TRBD1 or TRBD2 (6 bases each). There are 12 residues in the CDR3. Trimming left V 6 bases short and J 9 bases short, with 12 bases between. Per germline, CDR1 MDHEN and CDR2 SYDVKM. The CDR3 DNA reads as TGTGCCAGCAGCCCACGGGGGCTTGAGCAGTTCTTC. Its protein product is CASSPRGLEQFF.